This T cell receptor (beta chain) derives from a study of blood T cell repertoires in COVID-19. As for the study in general: Specimens from acute and convalescent COVID-19 originated in the United States, Italy and Spain. The analysed material was cDNA or gDNA that came from T cells, B-cell-depleted T cells, or PBMCs.

J gave up 3 bases and V 7 bases, and 8 bases lay outside the gene matches. Germline CDR1 and CDR2: SNHLY and FYNNEI. CDR3 size: 14 residues. Method: immunoSEQ multiplex PCR; TCRdb's copy keeps in-frame clones and lacks some. In the table there are over 300,000 clones, around 90% of which are singletons. This chain uses TRBV2 with TRBJ2-7; 8 nucleotides line up with TRBD2. The source is a man aged 18 to 29 with active or convalescent COVID-19. The sample taken for sequencing was peripheral blood. CDR3 in amino acids: CASTDGRALYEQYF. The DNA for the CDR3 is TGTGCCAGCACCGACGGGAGGGCCCTCTACGAGCAGTACTTC.